The source of this T cell receptor (beta chain) is a study of tumor-infiltrating lymphocytes in primary liver carcinoma. The study extracted blood RNA from unsorted whole blood and also extracted germline DNA. With roughly 0.5 ug total RNA as template and a constant-region primer, TCR beta cDNA was made. Investigators got TCR beta libraries out of three nested multiplex PCR rounds, done with slightly modified ARM-PCR. The first two PCR rounds, roughly 11 cycles each, used TRBV1-TRBV30 forward primers and a C-beta reverse primer. A single record per CDR3 protein comes from TCRdb applying MiXCR to the multiplex PCR reads. Of almost 200,000 distinct CDR3 sequences in the sample, about 65% were seen once. The ends were cut back, 5 bases at V and 6 bases at J, with 23 bases in the middle. There are 16 residues in the CDR3. Per the germline V gene, CDR1 is SGHAT and CDR2 is FQNNGV.

The rearrangement links TRBV11-2 to TRBJ2-7; D remains unclear. The source of this sequence is a woman in her sixties or seventies with primary liver carcinoma and hepatitis B virus infection. The sequencing sample was made of peripheral blood. CDR3 amino acids: CASSPPGRASTREQYF. In DNA, the CDR3 is TGTGCCAGCAGCCCCCCAGGCCGAGCGAGTACTCGCGAGCAGTACTTC. Based on the CDR3 plus reference TRBV11-2 and TRBJ2-7, the full variable domain is EAGVAQSPRYKIIEKRQSVAFWCNPISGHATLYWYQQILGQGPKLLIQFQNNGVVDDSQLPKDRFSAERLKGVDSTLKIQPAKLEDSAVYLCASSPPGRASTREQYFGPGTRLTVT.